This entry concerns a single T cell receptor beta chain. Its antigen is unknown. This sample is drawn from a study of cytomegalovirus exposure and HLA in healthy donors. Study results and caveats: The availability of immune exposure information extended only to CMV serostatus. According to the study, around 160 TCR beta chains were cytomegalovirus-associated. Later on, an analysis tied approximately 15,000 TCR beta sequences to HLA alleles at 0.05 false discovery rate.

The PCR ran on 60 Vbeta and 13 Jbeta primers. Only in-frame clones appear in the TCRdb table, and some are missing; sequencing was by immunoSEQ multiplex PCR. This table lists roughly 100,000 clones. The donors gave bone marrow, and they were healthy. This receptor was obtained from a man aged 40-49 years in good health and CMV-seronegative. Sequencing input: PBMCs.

CDR3 nucleotides: TGTGCCAGCAGCTTGGGACAGAAGTCCTACAATGAGCAGTTCTTC. Protein: CASSLGQKSYNEQFF. V and J are TRBV5-6 and TRBJ2-1; the D gene is possibly TRBD1 (5 bases). Germline CDR1 SGHDT, CDR2 YYEEEE. This CDR3 is built from 15 residues. The V end lost 0 bases, the J end lost 1 base, and 8 bases lay between the germline ends. The full variable domain, with the rest looked up from reference TRBV5-6 and TRBJ2-1, is DAGVTQSPTHLIKTRGQQVTLRCSPKSGHDTVSWYQQALGQGPQFIFQYYEEEERQRGNFPDRFSGHQFPNYSSELNVNALLLGDSALYLCASSLGQKSYNEQFFGPGTRLTVL.